A selection of T cell receptor beta chains follows, all from one sample in a study of blood T cell repertoires in COVID-19. TCRdb keeps only in-frame clones here, not all; method: immunoSEQ multiplex PCR. The profile shows about 150,000 clones, about 80% of them singletons. Sample: peripheral blood. All receptors derive from a woman in her sixties or seventies with acute or convalescent COVID-19. The CDR3 runs from the conserved cysteine through the conserved F or W. D genes are given only for firm matches. The size field is filled for only some rows; it gives once, few, many or a size class.

D	V	J	size	DNA	CDR3
TRBD2	TRBV6-2/TRBV6-3	TRBJ2-1	NA	TGTGCCAGCAGCATGGGGCTAGCGGGGGTTTCAGTAGATGAGCAGTTCTTC	CASSMGLAGVSVDEQFF
NA	TRBV9	TRBJ2-3	NA	TGTGCCAGCAGCACGATCCGCGGGCCAACCACAGATACGCAGTATTTT	CASSTIRGPTTDTQYF
NA	TRBV29-1	TRBJ2-5	NA	TGCAGCGTTGAGGTCCAGTCTGGTGAGACCCAGTACTTC	CSVEVQSGETQYF
NA	TRBV9	TRBJ2-2	NA	TGTGCCAGCAGCGTAGCTGCCCCGGGTACTAACCCGAACACCGGGGAGCTGTTTTTT	CASSVAAPGTNPNTGELFF
TRBD1	TRBV27	TRBJ1-2	NA	TGTGCCAGCAGCACCTTTGTCCCCGGGACAGCATTTAACTATGGCTACACCTTC	CASSTFVPGTAFNYGYTF
NA	TRBV3-1/TRBV3-2	TRBJ2-5	NA	TGTGCCAGCAGCCAACGGACTTTGGGGACCCAGTACTTC	CASSQRTLGTQYF
NA	TRBV20-1	TRBJ2-4	NA	TGCAGTGCTAGTCCTGGAGGGGAAAACATTCAGTACTTC	CSASPGGENIQYF
TRBD1	TRBV5-1	TRBJ1-2	NA	TGCGCCAGCAGTCCCGGGGACAGTAACTATGGCTACACCTTC	CASSPGDSNYGYTF
NA	TRBV29-1	TRBJ2-7	once	TGCAGCGTTGAAGTCATAGACAGCCAGCAGTACTTC	CSVEVIDSQQYF
TRBD2	TRBV3-1/TRBV3-2	TRBJ2-1	NA	TGTGCCAGCAGACCCTCTAGCGGGGGGTCATCCTACAATGAGCAGTTCTTC	CASRPSSGGSSYNEQFF
TRBD1	TRBV4-1	TRBJ1-3	NA	TGCGCCAGCAGCCAACCAGACAGGGGGCACTCTGGAAACACCATATATTTT	CASSQPDRGHSGNTIYF
TRBD1	TRBV5-1	TRBJ2-5	NA	TGCGCCAGCCGGTGGGGGACAGGTTTAGAGACCCAGTACTTC	CASRWGTGLETQYF
TRBD1	TRBV7-9	TRBJ1-4	NA	TGTGCCAGCAGCTTTACAGGGGGTACAACTAATGAAAAACTGTTTTTT	CASSFTGGTTNEKLFF
TRBD1	TRBV10-3	TRBJ2-3	once	TGTGCCATCAGCTTGGACAGGGTTTCAACAGATACGCAGTATTTT	CAISLDRVSTDTQYF
TRBD2	TRBV9	TRBJ2-1	NA	TGTGCCAGCAGCGCCAGGACTAGCGGGGGAGGGTATGAGCAGTTCTTC	CASSARTSGGGYEQFF
NA	TRBV11-2	TRBJ1-1	NA	TGTGCCAGCAGCTTCGGGGGTATAGGCACTGAAGCTTTCTTT	CASSFGGIGTEAFF
NA	TRBV3-1/TRBV3-2	TRBJ1-1	NA	TGTGCCAGCAGCCTCACATCGGGTGGTTCCCCTGAAGCTTTCTTT	CASSLTSGGSPEAFF
NA	TRBV2	TRBJ1-2	NA	TGTGCCAGCAGGCGAGAAGCCCCTAACTATGGCTACACCTTC	CASRREAPNYGYTF
TRBD2	TRBV10-3	TRBJ2-3	NA	TGTGCCATCAAGGCGGAGCTAGCGGGAAGCACAGATACGCAGTATTTT	CAIKAELAGSTDTQYF
NA	TRBV3-1/TRBV3-2	TRBJ2-5	NA	TGTGCCAGCAGCGGACAATCCCAAGAGACCCAGTACTTC	CASSGQSQETQYF
NA	TRBV7-9	TRBJ2-1	NA	TGTGCCAGCAGCCCACAGGGTATAAACGATGAGCAGTTCTTC	CASSPQGINDEQFF
TRBD1	TRBV9	TRBJ1-1	NA	TGTGCCAGCAGCCCCAAGACAGGGAGCGTCGCTGAAGCTTTCTTT	CASSPKTGSVAEAFF
NA	TRBV5-1	TRBJ2-3	NA	TGCGCCAGCAGCTTGGGCAGGTATAACACAGATACGCAGTATTTT	CASSLGRYNTDTQYF
TRBD1	TRBV30	TRBJ1-2	NA	TGTGCCTGGAGATACTCCGGGACAGCCATCTATGGCTACACCTTC	CAWRYSGTAIYGYTF
NA	TRBV21-1	TRBJ1-3	NA	TGTGCCAGCAGCAAAGCTTCAGGGGTAAGCTCTGGAAACACCATATATTTT	CASSKASGVSSGNTIYF
NA	TRBV7-2	TRBJ2-7	few	TGTGCCAGCAGCTCCCGGCGGGGGCGGGGGTCCTACGAGCAGTACTTC	CASSSRRGRGSYEQYF
TRBD1	TRBV12-3/TRBV12-4	TRBJ1-1	NA	TGTGCCAGCAGCTTTAGGACAGGGGCTGAAGCTTTCTTT	CASSFRTGAEAFF
NA	TRBV10-3	TRBJ1-1	NA	TGTGCCATCAGATGGGACACAATGAACACTGAAGCTTTCTTT	CAIRWDTMNTEAFF
NA	TRBV7-9	TRBJ1-3	few	TGTGCCAGCAGCGAAGGGGACATTGGAAACACCATATATTTT	CASSEGDIGNTIYF
TRBD2	TRBV30	TRBJ2-5	NA	TGTGCCTGGAGAGGCGGGGGGGTCGGAGAGACCCAGTACTTC	CAWRGGGVGETQYF
TRBD1	TRBV5-6	TRBJ2-5	NA	TGTGCCAGCAGCTCCCTAACAGGGGGCGGAGAGACCCAGTACTTC	CASSSLTGGGETQYF
NA	TRBV7-9	TRBJ2-3	once	TGTGCCAGCAGCTTACTCGGGTCAGATACGCAGTATTTT	CASSLLGSDTQYF
NA	TRBV19	TRBJ1-4	NA	TGTGCCAGTAGTCCCGCAGTGGCAGAAGATGAAAAACTGTTTTTT	CASSPAVAEDEKLFF
TRBD1	TRBV4-1	TRBJ2-7	NA	TGCGCCAGCAGCCAAGGGGACAGGGGTTCGTACGAGCAGTACTTC	CASSQGDRGSYEQYF
TRBD1	TRBV5-4	TRBJ2-6	once	TGTGCCAGCAGAACCGGGACAGCCTCTGGGGCCAACGTCCTGACTTTC	CASRTGTASGANVLTF
NA	TRBV30	TRBJ1-1	NA	TGTGCCTGGAGTGTACAGGGACAAGAAGCTTTCTTT	CAWSVQGQEAFF
TRBD1	TRBV7-9	TRBJ2-1	NA	TGTGCCAGCAGCTTTCCGGAACGGACAGGACTGACATACAATGAGCAGTTCTTC	CASSFPERTGLTYNEQFF
NA	TRBV5-5	TRBJ2-1	NA	TGTGCCAGCAGCTTGAACCGGGGTCTAGCTTACAATGAGCAGTTCTTC	CASSLNRGLAYNEQFF
NA	TRBV6-5	TRBJ1-2	NA	TGTGCCAGCAGTTACAAATATAAAAGGCCGGAGACTGGCTACACCTTC	CASSYKYKRPETGYTF
NA	TRBV29-1	TRBJ1-1	NA	TGCAGCGTTGAAGTTGTCCGAGGCTCTGAAGCTTTCTTT	CSVEVVRGSEAFF
NA	TRBV5-4	TRBJ1-1	NA	TGTGCCAGCAGTCAGAACAGGGAAAAGATAACTGAAGCTTTCTTT	CASSQNREKITEAFF